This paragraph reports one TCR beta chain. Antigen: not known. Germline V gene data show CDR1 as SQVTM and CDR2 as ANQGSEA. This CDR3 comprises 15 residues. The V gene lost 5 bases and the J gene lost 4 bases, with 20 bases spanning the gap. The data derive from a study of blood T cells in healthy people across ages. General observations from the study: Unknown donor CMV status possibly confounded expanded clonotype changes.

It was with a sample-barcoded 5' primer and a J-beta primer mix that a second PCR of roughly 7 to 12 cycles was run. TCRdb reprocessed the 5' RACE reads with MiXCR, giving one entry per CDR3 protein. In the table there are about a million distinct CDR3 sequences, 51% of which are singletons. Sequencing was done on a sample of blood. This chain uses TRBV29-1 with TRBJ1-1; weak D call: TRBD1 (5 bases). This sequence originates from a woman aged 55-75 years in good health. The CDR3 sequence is CSVSHSGGAGTEAFF. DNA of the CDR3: TGCAGCGTTTCTCATTCCGGAGGGGCAGGCACTGAAGCTTTCTTT.